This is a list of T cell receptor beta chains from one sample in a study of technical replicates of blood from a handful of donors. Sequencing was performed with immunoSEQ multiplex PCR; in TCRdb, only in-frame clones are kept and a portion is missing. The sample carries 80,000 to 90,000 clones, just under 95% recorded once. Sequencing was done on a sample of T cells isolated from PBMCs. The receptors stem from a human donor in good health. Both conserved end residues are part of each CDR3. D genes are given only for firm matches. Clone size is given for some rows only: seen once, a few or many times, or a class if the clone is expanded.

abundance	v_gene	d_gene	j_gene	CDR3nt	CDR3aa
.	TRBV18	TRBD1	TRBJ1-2	TGTGCCAGCTCATCGGGACAGAACAGAGCTAACTATGGCTACACCTTC	CASSSGQNRANYGYTF
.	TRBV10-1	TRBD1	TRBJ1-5	TGCGCCAGCAGTGACTTCGACAGGGGAACTTATCAGCCCCAGCATTTT	CASSDFDRGTYQPQHF
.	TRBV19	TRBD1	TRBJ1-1	TGTGCCAGTAGCCCCTTGGGACAGTCACAACGGGGTAGGAACACTGAAGCTTTCTTT	CASSPLGQSQRGRNTEAFF
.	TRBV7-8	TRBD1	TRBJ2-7	TGTGCCAGCAGCTTGGGGACAGCCCCCTACGAGCAGTACTTC	CASSLGTAPYEQYF
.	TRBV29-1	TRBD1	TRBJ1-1	TGCAGCGTCGGATCCGGGACAGGGGTTACGGCTTTCTTT	CSVGSGTGVTAFF
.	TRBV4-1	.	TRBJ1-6	TGCGCCAGCAGCCAAGACCTAGAGTCACCCCTCCACTTT	CASSQDLESPLHF
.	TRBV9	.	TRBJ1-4	TGTGCCAGCAGCGTAGTAGGAGACGAAAAACTGTTTTTT	CASSVVGDEKLFF
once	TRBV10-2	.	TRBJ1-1	TGCGCCAGCAGTGCCGGGGAGGGAGACACTGAAGCTTTCTTT	CASSAGEGDTEAFF
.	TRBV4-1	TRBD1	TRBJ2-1	TGCGCCAGCAGCCAAAAGGGCCTCACAGGGGTACCCTACAATGAGCAGTTCTTC	CASSQKGLTGVPYNEQFF
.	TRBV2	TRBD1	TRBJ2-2	TGTGCCACCACTGCCTCAGGGGGCGGCGGGGAGCTGTTTTTT	CATTASGGGGELFF
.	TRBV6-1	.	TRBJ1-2	TGTGCCAGCAGTGAAGCGCTGAGCTACTATGGCTACACCTTC	CASSEALSYYGYTF
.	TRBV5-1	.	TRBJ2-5	TGCGCCAGCAGCTTGGGCAGTCAAGAGACCCAGTACTTC	CASSLGSQETQYF
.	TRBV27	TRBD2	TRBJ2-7	TGTGCCAGCAGTTTATCGAGGACTAGCGGGAGGGAGGGGGTTTACGAGCAGTACTTC	CASSLSRTSGREGVYEQYF
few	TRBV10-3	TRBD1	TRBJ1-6	TGTGCCATCAGGGACAGGCTTGTCAATTCACCCCTCCACTTT	CAIRDRLVNSPLHF
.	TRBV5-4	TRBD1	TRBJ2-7	TGTGCCAGCAGCACCCGGGACAGCCCCTACGAGCAGTACTTC	CASSTRDSPYEQYF
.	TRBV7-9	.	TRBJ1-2	TGTGCCAGCAGCTTCGGCGGATACACCTTC	CASSFGGYTF
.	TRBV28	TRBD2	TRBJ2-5	TGTGCCAGCAGCGGCACCTTGGGACTAGCGGGAGTAGGAGAGACCCAGTACTTC	CASSGTLGLAGVGETQYF
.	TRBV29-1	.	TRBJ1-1	TGCAGCGTCCTAACCTCCTTGGACAGAATAACTGAAGCTTTCTTT	CSVLTSLDRITEAFF
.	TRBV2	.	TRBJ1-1	TGTGCCAGCAGTGAGTATGGGCCTGAGAACACTGAAGCTTTCTTT	CASSEYGPENTEAFF
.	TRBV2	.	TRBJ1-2	TGTGCCAGCAGTGGAAACAGGTGGGGAAATGGCTACACCTTC	CASSGNRWGNGYTF
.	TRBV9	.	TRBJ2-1	TGTGCCAGCAGCCCCCCGATAGGGGGGGCCAACAATGAGCAGTTCTTC	CASSPPIGGANNEQFF
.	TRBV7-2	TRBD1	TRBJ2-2	TGTGCCAGCAGCTCACAGGGGGCCCGCACCGGGGAGCTGTTTTTT	CASSSQGARTGELFF
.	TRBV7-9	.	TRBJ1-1	TGTGCCAGCAGCGAGAAAATCCAGACAGGCCGTTCGAACACTGAAGCTTTCTTT	CASSEKIQTGRSNTEAFF
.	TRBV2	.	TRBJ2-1	TGTGCCAGCAGACTACCCGGCCAGGGGAATGAGCAGTTCTTC	CASRLPGQGNEQFF
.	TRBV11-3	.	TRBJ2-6	TGTGCCAGCAGCTTAGATTTAGGGGATAAGTCTTCTGGGGCCAACGTCCTGACTTTC	CASSLDLGDKSSGANVLTF
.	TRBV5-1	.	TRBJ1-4	TGCGCCAGCAGCTTTCAGGGAATTAATGAAAAACTGTTTTTT	CASSFQGINEKLFF
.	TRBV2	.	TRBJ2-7	TGTGCCAGCATCAACGGACAGACCTACGAGCAGTACTTC	CASINGQTYEQYF
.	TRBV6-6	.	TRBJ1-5	TGTGCCAGCAGTTACTCTTATCGTAGCAATCAGCCCCAGCATTTT	CASSYSYRSNQPQHF
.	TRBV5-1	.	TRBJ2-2	TGCGCCAGCAGCCCCTTACGAGGGATTAACACCGGGGAGCTGTTTTTT	CASSPLRGINTGELFF
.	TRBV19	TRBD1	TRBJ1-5	TGTGCCAGTAGTCTCAGGACAGGGGATTTGGGACAGCCCCAGCATTTT	CASSLRTGDLGQPQHF
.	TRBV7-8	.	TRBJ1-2	TGTGCCAGCAGACGGGGGGTTGAGGGTGGCTACACCTTC	CASRRGVEGGYTF
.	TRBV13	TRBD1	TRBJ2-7	TGTGCCAGCAGCTTAACAGGGGGCTCGTACGAGCAGTACTTC	CASSLTGGSYEQYF
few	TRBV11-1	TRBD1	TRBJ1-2	TGTGCCAGCAGCCAGGGTGCAGGGGGCCTGGGCTATGGCTACACCTTC	CASSQGAGGLGYGYTF
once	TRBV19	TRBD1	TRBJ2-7	TGTGCCAGTACCGACAGGGGATACTCCGAGCAGTACTTC	CASTDRGYSEQYF
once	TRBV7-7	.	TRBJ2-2	TGTGCTAGCAGCTTAGCCCGGGGTACCGGGGAGCTGTTTTTT	CASSLARGTGELFF
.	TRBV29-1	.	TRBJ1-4	TGCAGCGTTGAGGGTCAGGGGACTAATGAAAAACTGTTTTTT	CSVEGQGTNEKLFF
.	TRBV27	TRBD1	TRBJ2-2	TGTGCCAGCAGTTTATCGACAGGGGGCGGGGAGCTGTTTTTT	CASSLSTGGGELFF
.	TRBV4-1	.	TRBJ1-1	TGCGCCAGCAGCCAAGGAATCCGGACTGAAGCTTTCTTT	CASSQGIRTEAFF